This T cell receptor (beta chain) is drawn from a study of CD8 T cells in ankylosing spondylitis. Making the TCR beta libraries involved quantitative 5'-RACE with molecular barcodes. MiXCR, run by TCRdb on the 5' RACE reads, gives a single entry per CDR3 protein. In the table there are hundreds of thousands of distinct CDR3 sequences, about 13% of which are singletons. This CDR3 region has 14 residues. In germline, CDR1 is SGHRS, CDR2 YFSETQ. V was pared by 4 bases and J by 8 bases, with 16 bases between. This clonotype came up a few times. Its antigen is as yet unknown. Broader study findings: Previously reported in reactive arthritis synovial fluid and blood were some of the motif variants. One TCR beta motif, made up of eight highly homologous variants, appeared characteristic of ankylosing spondylitis blood.

This chain links TRBV5-1 with TRBJ1-5; tentatively, D is TRBD1 (5 bases). This TCR derives from a male donor with ankylosing spondylitis. The sample taken for sequencing was blood, either unsorted or a sorted T cell fraction (not recorded which). The CDR3 protein is CASSPQGAGEPQHF. CDR3 nucleotides: TGCGCCAGCAGCCCGCAAGGGGCGGGGGAGCCCCAGCATTTT.